This T cell receptor beta chain was sequenced for a study of T cell changes during pregnancy in multiple sclerosis. This clone showed up just once. The CDR3 loop spans 15 amino acids. Germline-derived CDR1 and CDR2 are SGHNT and YYREEE (reference sequence). Deletions cut 4 bases from V and 0 bases from J, with 13 bases between. The method was immunoSEQ multiplex PCR; TCRdb's version includes in-frame clones alone and lacks a portion of them. The sample lists 35,000 or so clones; around nine tenths were seen once. This chain links TRBV5-4 with TRBJ1-1; D gene ambiguous. The sequence was obtained from a female donor with multiple sclerosis, enrolled in a pregnancy study. The sequences come from CD4+ T cells from peripheral blood mononuclear cells, collected in the first trimester of pregnancy. The CDR3 DNA is TGTGCCAGCAGCCCGAGGGCAGTGATGAACACTGAAGCTTTCTTT. As protein: CASSPRAVMNTEAFF.